A single sample gave rise to the 27 T cell receptor beta chains below, sequenced in a study of response to subunit inactivated influenza vaccine. TCRdb redid the calling of the RT-PCR reads with MiXCR, one entry per CDR3 protein. The sample includes hundreds of thousands of distinct CDR3 sequences, about 25% of them seen just once. Source: CD4+ T cells sorted from PBMCs, taken around 5 days after vaccination. The receptors stem from a man aged 45-65 years who received an inactivated influenza vaccine.

In this sample, this clonotype turned up a few times. V is TRBV28 and J is TRBJ2-1; D gene unclear. CDR3 size: 14 residues. From germline, CDR1 is MDHEN and CDR2 SYDVKM. V lost 3 bases and J 2 bases, leaving 8 bases between the germline ends. CDR3 coding DNA: TGTGCCAGCAGTTTTTCGGACCCCTACAATGAGCAGTTCTTC. It is translated as CASSFSDPYNEQFF.

This clonotype was counted between two and nine times. J is TRBJ1-2 and V is TRBV20-1, with D unclear. Germline-derived CDR1 and CDR2 are DFQATT and SNEGSKA (reference sequence). This CDR3 is built from 11 residues. V was trimmed by 7 bases and J by 8 bases, leaving 14 bases between them. The CDR3 spells CSGLLYGGYTF. The CDR3 nucleotides are TGCAGTGGTCTACTGTACGGCGGCTACACCTTC.

The rearrangement links TRBV20-1 to TRBJ2-3, with TRBD2 matching 9 bases. The germline V gene has CDR1 DFQATT and CDR2 SNEGSKA (reference sequence). CDR3 length equals 15 residues. V gave up 4 bases and J gave up 2 bases; unmatched junction bases: 7. CDR3 nucleotide sequence: TGCAGTGCTACCAGGCGGGGGGGAAACACAGATACGCAGTATTTT. Its translation: CSATRRGGNTDTQYF.

The rearrangement joins TRBV9 to TRBJ1-6; D call uncertain. V shed 0 bases and J shed 10 bases, with 8 bases lying between them. Germline lookup yields CDR1 SGDLS and CDR2 YYNGEE. This CDR3 spans 13 amino acids. The CDR3 reads CASSVEARSPLHF. The CDR3 region has the DNA TGTGCCAGCAGCGTAGAGGCCCGATCACCCCTCCACTTT. Filled out from reference TRBV9 and TRBJ1-6, the complete variable domain reads DSGVTQTPKHLITATGQRVTLRCSPRSGDLSVYWYQQSLDQGLQFLIQYYNGEERAKGNILERFSAQQFPDLHSELNLSSLELGDSALYFCASSVEARSPLHFGNGTRLTVT.

J is TRBJ2-2 and V is TRBV27, with TRBD2 matching over 12 bases. V lost 11 bases and J lost 7; bases outside the gene matches: 20. CDR1 and CDR2 (germline): MNHEY, SMNVEV (reference sequence). This CDR3 comprises 18 residues. The CDR3 nucleotides read TGTGCCTTCAGTTTACGGTGGCTAGCGGGAGGGAATATCGGGGAGCTGTTTTTT. Its protein product is CAFSLRWLAGGNIGELFF.

This clonotype was detected many times. The chain carries TRBV5-1 and TRBJ2-3; D possibly corresponds to TRBD2 (6 bases). In germline, CDR1 is SGHRS, CDR2 YFSETQ. The CDR3 has 15 amino acids. With 0 bases removed from V and 3 bases from J, the gap between germline ends came to 11 bases. The CDR3 DNA is TGCGCCAGCAGCTTGGGCCAGGGAGGTACAGATACGCAGTATTTT. Protein product: CASSLGQGGTDTQYF.

In its sample, this clonotype was seen a few times. V gene TRBV12-3 or TRBV12-4 combines with J gene TRBJ2-1; 14 bases line up with TRBD2. With V trimmed by 7 bases and J by 0 bases, 8 bases remained unmatched. This CDR3 region has 18 residues. Here the CDR3 DNA reads TGTGCCAGCACGAGACTAGCGGGAGGGTCTTACTCCTACAATGAGCAGTTCTTC. It translates to CASTRLAGGSYSYNEQFF.

The chain employs TRBV3-1 and TRBJ2-7; the D is unclear. This CDR3 has 12 residues. Deletions cut 1 base from V and 5 bases from J, with 6 bases between. The germline V gene encodes CDR1 LGHDT and CDR2 YNNKEL (reference sequence). The CDR3, as DNA: TGTGCCAGCAGCCAAGTGGTGAACGAGCAGTACTTC. This translates into CASSQVVNEQYF.

This clonotype was picked up a small number of times. This chain links TRBV5-1 with TRBJ2-2; D gene uncertain. Trimming pared 2 bases from V and 3 bases from J, leaving 17 bases between. Germline CDR1 is SGHRS and CDR2 is YFSETQ. The CDR3 extends over 17 amino acids. The CDR3 reads CASSFGPSVGDTGELFF. DNA for the CDR3: TGCGCCAGCAGCTTCGGACCTTCGGTTGGGGACACCGGGGAGCTGTTTTTT.

The CDR3 DNA reads as TGCAGCGTTGGACAGGGGGCGGCAGATACGCAGTATTTT. This translates into CSVGQGAADTQYF. This chain joins TRBV20-1 and TRBJ2-3; 11 bases agree with TRBD1. This CDR3 spans 13 amino acids. Germline CDR1 DFQATT, CDR2 SNEGSKA (reference sequence).

This clonotype was detected a few times. The gene calls are TRBV11-2 and TRBJ2-2; 8 positions agree with TRBD1. The V gene's germline CDR1 is SGHAT and CDR2 FQNNGV. CDR3 length: 14 amino acids. J gave up 7 bases and V 5 bases, and 6 bases lay outside the gene matches. The CDR3 here is CASSPGTGFGELFF. The CDR3 coding sequence is TGTGCCAGCAGCCCAGGGACAGGATTCGGGGAGCTGTTTTTT.

This clonotype appeared a few times. CDR3 bases: TGTGCCAGCAGCTTAGAAAACGGCTACAATGAGCAGTTCTTC. Its protein product is CASSLENGYNEQFF. The chain couples TRBV7-9 to TRBJ2-1; D is unclear. CDR3 length equals 14 residues. Germline CDR1 and CDR2: SEHNR and FQNEAQ (reference sequence). V was cut by 1 base and J by 3 bases, with 7 bases left in between.

There are a few counts of this clonotype. The V and J genes are TRBV20-1 and TRBJ2-5; TRBD2 might be the D (6 bases). This CDR3 region has 13 residues. Germline CDR1 DFQATT, CDR2 SNEGSKA (reference sequence). Trimming removed 4 bases at V and 2 bases at J, with 11 bases between. The CDR3 sequence is CSATGTFQETQYF. CDR3 DNA sequence: TGCAGTGCTACAGGGACTTTTCAAGAGACCCAGTACTTC.

This clonotype was found a few times. The CDR3 reads CSATRTSSQETQYF. The CDR3 nucleotides are TGCAGTGCCACCCGCACTAGCAGCCAAGAGACCCAGTACTTC. The chain links TRBV20-1 to TRBJ2-5, with a weak D call TRBD2 (6 bases). The CDR3 contains 14 residues. The germline V gene has CDR1 DFQATT and CDR2 SNEGSKA (reference sequence). Trimming took 6 bases from V and 1 from J, leaving 15 bases between them.

The chain couples TRBV10-3 to TRBJ1-1; D gene unclear. The CDR3 is 12 amino acids. Germline lookup yields CDR1 ENHRY and CDR2 SYGVKD. The V and J ends lost 10 bases and 3 bases respectively, with 12 bases between them. CDR3 nucleotides: TGTGCCAGCGACAACACGGACACTGAAGCTTTCTTT. This codes for CASDNTDTEAFF.

This clonotype was detected a few times. CDR3 protein: CSANQGNQPQHF. The CDR3 DNA is TGCAGTGCTAATCAGGGCAATCAGCCCCAGCATTTT. V and J are TRBV20-1 and TRBJ1-5, with D unresolved. Germline assignment: CDR1 DFQATT and CDR2 SNEGSKA (reference sequence). The CDR3 runs to 12 residues. Trimming pared 4 bases from V and 2 bases from J, leaving 6 bases between.

This clonotype has just a few counts. The V call is TRBV5-1, the J call TRBJ2-5; 11 bases match TRBD1. The trim removed 4 bases at V and 4 bases at J, leaving 6 bases unmatched. Germline V gene sequence: CDR1 SGHRS, CDR2 YFSETQ. The CDR3 covers 15 residues. In DNA form, the CDR3 reads TGCGCCAGCAGCCTAACCGGACAGGGGGCAGAGACCCAGTACTTC. Its protein is CASSLTGQGAETQYF.

The rearrangement uses TRBV2 and TRBJ2-7; D may correspond to TRBD1 or TRBD2 (5 bases each). V dropped 4 bases and J dropped 3 bases, with 13 bases sitting between them. The germline V gene encodes CDR1 SNHLY and CDR2 FYNNEI. CDR3 length: 14 amino acids. For the CDR3, the DNA is TGTGCCAGCAGTGGCGTGGGGGTTTTCTACGAGCAGTACTTC. It translates to CASSGVGVFYEQYF.

The rearrangement links TRBV18 to TRBJ2-7, with D perhaps TRBD1 (5 bases). The V gene's germline CDR1 is KGHSH and CDR2 LQKENI. This CDR3 is 14 amino acids long. The ends were cut back, 3 bases at V and 4 bases at J, with 13 bases in the middle. CDR3 region: CASSPGQGNYEQYF. The CDR3 bases are TGTGCCAGCTCACCCGGACAAGGGAATTACGAGCAGTACTTC.

The rearrangement joins TRBV29-1 to TRBJ2-1; a possible D gene is TRBD1 (5 bases). The CDR3 spans 12 residues. Germline CDR1 is SQVTM and CDR2 is ANQGSEA. V lost 7 bases to trimming and J lost 5 bases, with 12 bases between them. In nucleotides, the CDR3 is TGCAGCGCCTTGGGGCCCAACAATGAGCAGTTCTTC. It yields the protein CSALGPNNEQFF.

This clonotype was seen once. V gene TRBV18 combines with J gene TRBJ2-1, with TRBD2 matching over 12 bases. The V gene end was trimmed by 3 bases and the J gene end by 9 bases; junction bases not matched to a gene: 6. The V gene's germline CDR1 is KGHSH and CDR2 LQKENI. This CDR3 contains 15 residues. CDR3 DNA sequence: TGTGCCAGCTCACCGCCGACTAGCGGGGGAGGTGAGCAGTTCTTC. It specifies CASSPPTSGGGEQFF.

This clonotype came up once. The chain recombines TRBV20-1 with TRBJ1-1; 7 nucleotides align to TRBD1. The CDR3 totals 14 residues. The V gene's germline CDR1 is DFQATT and CDR2 SNEGSKA (reference sequence). The V and J ends lost 1 base and 3 bases, in that order; junction bases with no gene match: 5. CDR3 residues: CSARAPTGDTEAFF. Here the CDR3 DNA reads TGCAGTGCTAGAGCCCCCACAGGGGACACTGAAGCTTTCTTT.

V and J are TRBV15 and TRBJ1-5; weak D call: TRBD1 (6 bases). CDR1 and CDR2 from the germline V gene are LNHNV and YYDKDF (reference sequence). The CDR3 has 15 amino acids. Trimming removed 5 bases at V and 4 bases at J, with 15 bases between. The chain's CDR3 is CATSVTGGGNQPQHF. The CDR3 DNA sequence: TGTGCCACCAGCGTCACGGGGGGCGGGAATCAGCCCCAGCATTTT.

The chain combines TRBV3-1 with TRBJ1-5; D not resolved. Germline assignment: CDR1 LGHDT and CDR2 YNNKEL (reference sequence). The CDR3 runs 13 residues. The ends were cut back, 1 base at V and 7 bases at J, with 8 bases in the middle. The CDR3 is CASSQGERQPQHF. The CDR3 bases are TGTGCCAGCAGCCAAGGGGAGAGGCAGCCCCAGCATTTT.

This clonotype was picked up a small number of times. The V call is TRBV20-1, the J call TRBJ2-5; weak D call: TRBD2 (5 bases). The V and J ends lost 6 bases and 2 bases respectively, with 19 bases between them. The CDR3 contains 15 residues. Germline V gives CDR1 DFQATT, CDR2 SNEGSKA (reference sequence). CDR3: CSAESRGRRQETQYF. The CDR3 bases are TGCAGTGCCGAATCCCGGGGAAGGAGACAAGAGACCCAGTACTTC.

The rearrangement links TRBV29-1 to TRBJ1-2; 7 bases agree with TRBD1. The CDR3 runs to 13 residues. Losses at the gene ends were 4 bases for V and 2 bases for J; bases not matched to a gene: 4. From germline, CDR1 is SQVTM and CDR2 ANQGSEA. DNA for the CDR3: TGCAGCGTTGCAGGGGGAGGGAACTATGGCTACACCTTC. As protein: CSVAGGGNYGYTF.

This chain connects TRBV10-3 to TRBJ1-2, with D possibly TRBD1 on 6 matching bases. The CDR3 consists of 13 residues. Germline V gives CDR1 ENHRY, CDR2 SYGVKD. Trimming left V 3 bases short and J 2 bases short, with 7 bases between. In nucleotides, the CDR3 is TGTGCCATCAGTGAAGGACAGAACTATGGCTACACCTTC. Translated, it gives CAISEGQNYGYTF.